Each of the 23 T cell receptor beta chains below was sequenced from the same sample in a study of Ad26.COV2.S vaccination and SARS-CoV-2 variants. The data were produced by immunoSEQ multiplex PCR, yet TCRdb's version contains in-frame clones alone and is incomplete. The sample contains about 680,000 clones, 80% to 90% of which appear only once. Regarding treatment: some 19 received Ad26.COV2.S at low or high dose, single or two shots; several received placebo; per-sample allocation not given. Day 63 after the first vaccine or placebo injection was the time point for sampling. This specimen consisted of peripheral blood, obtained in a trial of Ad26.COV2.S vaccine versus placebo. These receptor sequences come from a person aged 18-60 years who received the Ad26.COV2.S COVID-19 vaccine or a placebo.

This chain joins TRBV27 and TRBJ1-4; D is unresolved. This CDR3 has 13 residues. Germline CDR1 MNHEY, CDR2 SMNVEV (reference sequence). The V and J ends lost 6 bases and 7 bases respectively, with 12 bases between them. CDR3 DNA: TGTGCCAGCAGCGATTATTCGGGTGAAAAACTGTTTTTT. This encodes CASSDYSGEKLFF.

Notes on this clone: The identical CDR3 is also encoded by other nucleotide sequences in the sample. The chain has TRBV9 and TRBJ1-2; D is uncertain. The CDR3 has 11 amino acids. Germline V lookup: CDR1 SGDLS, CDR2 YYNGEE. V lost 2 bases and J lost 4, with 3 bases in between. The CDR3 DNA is TGTGCCAGCAGCGTTGGCTATGGCTACACCTTC. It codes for CASSVGYGYTF.

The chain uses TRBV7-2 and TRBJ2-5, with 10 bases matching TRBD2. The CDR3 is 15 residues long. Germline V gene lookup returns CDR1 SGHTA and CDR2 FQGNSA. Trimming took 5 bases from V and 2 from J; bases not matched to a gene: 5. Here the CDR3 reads CASSLGLAAQETQYF. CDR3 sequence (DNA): TGTGCCAGCAGCCTCGGACTAGCGGCACAAGAGACCCAGTACTTC.

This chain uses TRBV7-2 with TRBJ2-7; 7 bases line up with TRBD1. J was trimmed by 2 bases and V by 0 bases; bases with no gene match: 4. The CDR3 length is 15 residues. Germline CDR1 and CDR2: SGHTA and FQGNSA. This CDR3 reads CASSLAGQIPYEQYF. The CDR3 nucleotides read TGTGCCAGCAGCTTAGCGGGACAGATACCCTACGAGCAGTACTTC.

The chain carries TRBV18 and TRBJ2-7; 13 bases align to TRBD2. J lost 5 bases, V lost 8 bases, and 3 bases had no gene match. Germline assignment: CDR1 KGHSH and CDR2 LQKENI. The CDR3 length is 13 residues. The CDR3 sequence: CASRLAGGHEQYF. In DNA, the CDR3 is TGTGCCAGCCGACTAGCGGGAGGCCACGAGCAGTACTTC.

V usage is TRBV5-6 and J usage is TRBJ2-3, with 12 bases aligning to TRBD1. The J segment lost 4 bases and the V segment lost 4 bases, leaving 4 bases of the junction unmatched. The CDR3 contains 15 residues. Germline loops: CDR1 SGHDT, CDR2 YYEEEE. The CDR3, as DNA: TGTGCCAGCAGCCCCGGGACAGGGGGCGCAGATACGCAGTATTTT. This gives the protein CASSPGTGGADTQYF. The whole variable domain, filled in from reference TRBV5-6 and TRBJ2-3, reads DAGVTQSPTHLIKTRGQQVTLRCSPKSGHDTVSWYQQALGQGPQFIFQYYEEEERQRGNFPDRFSGHQFPNYSSELNVNALLLGDSALYLCASSPGTGGADTQYFGPGTRLTVL.

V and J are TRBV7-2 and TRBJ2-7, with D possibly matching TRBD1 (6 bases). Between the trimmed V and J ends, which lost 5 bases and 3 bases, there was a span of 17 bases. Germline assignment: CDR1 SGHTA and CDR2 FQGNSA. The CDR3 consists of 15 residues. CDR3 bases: TGTGCCAGCAGCCTAACGTTGACAGGCGGCTACGAGCAGTACTTC. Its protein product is CASSLTLTGGYEQYF. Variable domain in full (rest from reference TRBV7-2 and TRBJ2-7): GAGVSQSPSNKVTEKGKDVELRCDPISGHTALYWYRQSLGQGLEFLIYFQGNSAPDKSGLPSDRFSAERTGGSVSTLTIQRTQQEDSAVYLCASSLTLTGGYEQYFGPGTRLTVT.

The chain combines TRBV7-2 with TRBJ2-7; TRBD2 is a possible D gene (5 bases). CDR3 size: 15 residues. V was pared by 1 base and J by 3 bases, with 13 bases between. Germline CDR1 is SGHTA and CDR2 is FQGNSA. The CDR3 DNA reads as TGTGCCAGCAGCTTAGTAACCGGGAACTACTACGAGCAGTACTTC. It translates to CASSLVTGNYYEQYF. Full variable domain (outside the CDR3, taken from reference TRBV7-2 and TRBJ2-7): GAGVSQSPSNKVTEKGKDVELRCDPISGHTALYWYRQSLGQGLEFLIYFQGNSAPDKSGLPSDRFSAERTGGSVSTLTIQRTQQEDSAVYLCASSLVTGNYYEQYFGPGTRLTVT.

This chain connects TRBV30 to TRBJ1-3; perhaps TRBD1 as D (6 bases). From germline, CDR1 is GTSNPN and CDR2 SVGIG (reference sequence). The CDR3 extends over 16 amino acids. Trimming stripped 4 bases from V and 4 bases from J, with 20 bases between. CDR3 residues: CAWNKGQSGIGNTIYF. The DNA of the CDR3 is TGTGCCTGGAACAAAGGACAGTCAGGTATAGGAAACACCATATATTTT.

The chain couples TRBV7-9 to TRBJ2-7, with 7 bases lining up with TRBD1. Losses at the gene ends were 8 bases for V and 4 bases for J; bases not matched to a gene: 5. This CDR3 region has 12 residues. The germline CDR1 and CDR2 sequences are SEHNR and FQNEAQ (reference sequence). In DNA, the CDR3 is TGTGCCAGCGATGGACAGGATTACGAGCAGTACTTC. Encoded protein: CASDGQDYEQYF. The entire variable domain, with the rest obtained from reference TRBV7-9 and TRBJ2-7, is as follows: DTGVSQNPRHKITKRGQNVTFRCDPISEHNRLYWYRQTLGQGPEFLTYFQNEAQLEKSRLLSDRFSAERPKGSFSTLEIQRTEQGDSAMYLCASDGQDYEQYFGPGTRLTVT.

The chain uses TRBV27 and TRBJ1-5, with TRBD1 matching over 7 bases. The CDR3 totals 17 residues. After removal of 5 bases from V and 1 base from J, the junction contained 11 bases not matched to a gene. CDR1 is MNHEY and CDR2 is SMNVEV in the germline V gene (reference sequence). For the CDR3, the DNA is TGTGCCAGCAGTCCTTTCCCCGGCAGGGGGAGCAATCAGCCCCAGCATTTT. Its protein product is CASSPFPGRGSNQPQHF.

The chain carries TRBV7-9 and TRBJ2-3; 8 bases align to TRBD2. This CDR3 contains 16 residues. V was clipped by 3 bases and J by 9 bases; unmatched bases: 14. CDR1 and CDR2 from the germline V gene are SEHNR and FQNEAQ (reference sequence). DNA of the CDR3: TGTGCCAGCAGCTTCTGGAAGGGACTAGAAGCGGGGACGCAGTATTTT. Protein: CASSFWKGLEAGTQYF.

In nucleotides, the CDR3 is TGCGCCAGCAGCTTGGGGACAGGGATTAATGAAAAACTGTTTTTT. This sequence encodes CASSLGTGINEKLFF. The chain carries TRBV5-1 and TRBJ1-4; 8 bases align to TRBD1. Germline V gene data show CDR1 as SGHRS and CDR2 as YFSETQ. V shed 0 bases, J shed 4 bases, and the junction held 2 bases outside the gene matches. The CDR3 extends over 15 amino acids.

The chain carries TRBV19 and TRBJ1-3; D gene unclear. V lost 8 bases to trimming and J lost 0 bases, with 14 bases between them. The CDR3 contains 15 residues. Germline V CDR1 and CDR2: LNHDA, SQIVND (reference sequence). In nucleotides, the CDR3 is TGTGCCAGTGGTAAATCATGGTTCTCTGGAAACACCATATATTTT. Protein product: CASGKSWFSGNTIYF.

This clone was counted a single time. In DNA form, the CDR3 reads TGTGCCAGCAGCGTATGGGTCACTGGAAACACCATATATTTT. The encoded protein is CASSVWVTGNTIYF. V and J are TRBV9 and TRBJ1-3; D unclear. The CDR3 is made up of 14 amino acids. Germline-derived CDR1 and CDR2 are SGDLS and YYNGEE. V was clipped by 1 base and J by 2 bases, with 7 bases between them. The variable domain in full, with the rest retrieved from reference TRBV9 and TRBJ1-3, is DSGVTQTPKHLITATGQRVTLRCSPRSGDLSVYWYQQSLDQGLQFLIQYYNGEERAKGNILERFSAQQFPDLHSELNLSSLELGDSALYFCASSVWVTGNTIYFGEGSWLTVV.

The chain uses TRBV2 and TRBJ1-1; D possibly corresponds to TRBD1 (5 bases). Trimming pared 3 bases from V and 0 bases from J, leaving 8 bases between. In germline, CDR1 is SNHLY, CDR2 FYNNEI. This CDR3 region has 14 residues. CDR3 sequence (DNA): TGTGCCAGCAGTGAGCGCAGGGTGAACACTGAAGCTTTCTTT. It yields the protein CASSERRVNTEAFF.

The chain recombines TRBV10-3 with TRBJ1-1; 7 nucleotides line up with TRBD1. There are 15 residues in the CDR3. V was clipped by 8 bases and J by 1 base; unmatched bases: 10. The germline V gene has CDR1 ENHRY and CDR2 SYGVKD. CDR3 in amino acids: CAIGLNRDRNTEAFF. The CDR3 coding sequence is TGTGCCATCGGCCTAAACAGGGACAGGAACACTGAAGCTTTCTTT.

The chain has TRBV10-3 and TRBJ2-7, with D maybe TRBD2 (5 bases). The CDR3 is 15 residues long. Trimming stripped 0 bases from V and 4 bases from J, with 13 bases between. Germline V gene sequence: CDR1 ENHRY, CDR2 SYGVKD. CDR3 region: CAISESRTTTYEQYF. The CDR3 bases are TGTGCCATCAGTGAGTCGAGGACGACTACATACGAGCAGTACTTC.

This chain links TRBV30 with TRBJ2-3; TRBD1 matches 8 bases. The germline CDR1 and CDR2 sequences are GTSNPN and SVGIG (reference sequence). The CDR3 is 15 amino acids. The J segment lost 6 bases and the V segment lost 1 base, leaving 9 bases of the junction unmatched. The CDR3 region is CAWSDGRGQFDTQYF. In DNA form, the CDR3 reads TGTGCCTGGAGTGATGGCAGGGGGCAGTTTGATACGCAGTATTTT.

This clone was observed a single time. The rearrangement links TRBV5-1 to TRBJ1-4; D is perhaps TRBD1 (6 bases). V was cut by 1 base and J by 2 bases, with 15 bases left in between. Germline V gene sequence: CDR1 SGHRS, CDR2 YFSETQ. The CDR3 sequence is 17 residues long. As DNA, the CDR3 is TGCGCCAGCAGCTTGTGGGTCACAGGGACTACTAATGAAAAACTGTTTTTT. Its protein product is CASSLWVTGTTNEKLFF.

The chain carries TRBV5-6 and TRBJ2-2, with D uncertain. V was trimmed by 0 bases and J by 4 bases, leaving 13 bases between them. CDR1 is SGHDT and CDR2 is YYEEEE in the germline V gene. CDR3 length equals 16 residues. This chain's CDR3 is CASSLVGSPPTGELFF. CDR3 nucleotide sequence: TGTGCCAGCAGCTTGGTCGGCTCTCCCCCCACCGGGGAGCTGTTTTTT.

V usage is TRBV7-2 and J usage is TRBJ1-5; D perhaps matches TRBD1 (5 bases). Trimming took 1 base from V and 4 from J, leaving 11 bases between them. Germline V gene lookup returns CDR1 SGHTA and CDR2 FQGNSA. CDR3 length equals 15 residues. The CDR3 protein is CASSLVVGDNQPQHF. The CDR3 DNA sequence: TGTGCCAGCAGCTTAGTGGTAGGGGATAATCAGCCCCAGCATTTT.

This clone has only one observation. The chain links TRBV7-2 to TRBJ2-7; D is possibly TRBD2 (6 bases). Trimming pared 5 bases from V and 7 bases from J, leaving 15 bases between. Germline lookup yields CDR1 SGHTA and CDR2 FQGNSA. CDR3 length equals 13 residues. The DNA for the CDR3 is TGTGCCAGCAGCCCGCAACTAGCTGCGGAGCAGTACTTC. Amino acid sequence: CASSPQLAAEQYF.